The 2 T cell receptor beta chains below come from one sample, sequenced in a study of blood T cell repertoires in COVID-19. Produced via immunoSEQ multiplex PCR; TCRdb's table is partial and in-frame only. Among 430,000 or so clones listed, about 88% were seen once. The sequenced sample consisted of PBMCs or T cells enriched from blood (not recorded which). These receptors were collected from a woman in her late teens or twenties who had been exposed to COVID-19.

V and J are TRBV23-1 and TRBJ1-4; D is possibly TRBD1 (5 bases). TRBV23-1 is known as an ORF, though its function is uncertain. V was clipped by 4 bases and J by 5 bases, with 14 bases between them. The CDR3 is made up of 15 amino acids. The CDR3 sequence: CASSPQEGRNEKLFF. The CDR3 bases are TGCGCCAGCAGTCCCCAGGAGGGGAGGAATGAAAAACTGTTTTTT.

The chain combines TRBV18 with TRBJ1-1; D perhaps matches TRBD1 (6 bases). Germline CDR1 is KGHSH and CDR2 is LQKENI. V dropped 1 base and J dropped 12 bases, with 12 bases sitting between them. CDR3 size: 12 residues. The CDR3 loop is CASSPLDRNPFF. DNA of the CDR3: TGTGCCAGCTCACCACTGGACAGAAATCCTTTCTTT.